These T cell receptor beta chains were read from a single sample in a study of Graves' ophthalmopathy and Graves' hyperthyroidism. TCRdb re-derived calls from the multiplex PCR reads in MiXCR, one entry per CDR3 protein. The data show over a million distinct CDR3 sequences, less than 45% seen once. The sequenced sample was peripheral blood or thyroid tissue (not recorded which). These receptors were taken from an adult man with Graves' hyperthyroidism. Both conserved end residues are part of each CDR3. The D gene is left open where the match is weak. Clone size is stated in some rows and not others, as once, few, many or a class when expanded.

cdr3_length	v_call	clone_size	j_call	d_call	cdr3_aa	cdr3_nt
13	TRBV20-1	NA	TRBJ1-2	NA	CSACQTGLYGYTF	TGCAGTGCCTGCCAGACAGGTCTCTATGGCTACACCTTC
14	TRBV12-3/TRBV12-4	NA	TRBJ2-2	NA	CASRTGMDTGELFF	TGTGCCAGCAGGACCGGGATGGACACCGGGGAGCTGTTTTTT
13	TRBV10-2	many	TRBJ2-5	TRBD2	CASRAGGRETQYF	TGCGCCAGCAGGGCGGGGGGCAGGGAGACCCAGTACTTC
13	TRBV19	many	TRBJ1-2	TRBD1	CASTRTGAYGYTF	TGTGCCAGTACACGGACAGGGGCTTATGGCTACACCTTC
16	TRBV7-9	many	TRBJ1-6	TRBD1	CASSTGQGVYNSPLHF	TGTGCCAGCAGCACGGGACAGGGCGTCTATAATTCACCCCTCCACTTT
11	TRBV29-1	NA	TRBJ2-7	TRBD1	CRDRTGVKQYF	TGCAGAGATCGGACAGGGGTAAAGCAGTACTTC
13	TRBV29-1	many	TRBJ2-2	NA	CSVDSTNTGELFF	TGCAGCGTTGACAGCACGAACACCGGGGAGCTGTTTTTT
14	TRBV29-1	few	TRBJ2-7	TRBD1	CSVDRGTGNYEQYF	TGCAGCGTTGATAGGGGGACAGGTAACTACGAGCAGTACTTC
14	TRBV6-5	few	TRBJ1-2	NA	CASTPEARNYGYTF	TGTGCCAGCACCCCCGAGGCGAGGAACTATGGCTACACCTTC
16	TRBV7-9	few	TRBJ1-6	NA	CASSRTPGGGTSPLHF	TGTGCCAGCAGCCGAACACCGGGAGGGGGTACGTCACCCCTCCACTTT